A single sample gave rise to the 23 T cell receptor beta chains below, sequenced in a study of cytomegalovirus exposure and HLA in healthy donors. The PCR contained 60 Vbeta and 13 Jbeta primers. Profiling relied on immunoSEQ multiplex PCR, and the TCRdb table lists in-frame clones only, not all of them. The profile shows about 270,000 clones, 75% to 90% of them singletons. Material for sequencing was PBMCs. Source of these receptors: a man aged 35 to 55 in good health and CMV-seropositive.

The rearrangement uses TRBV7-2 and TRBJ2-1; D might be TRBD2 (5 bases). With 5 bases removed from V and 3 bases from J, the gap between germline ends came to 8 bases. The CDR3 sequence is 13 residues long. The germline CDR1 and CDR2 sequences are SGHTA and FQGNSA. CDR3 residues: CASSDGIYNEQFF. The CDR3 coding sequence is TGTGCCAGCAGCGACGGGATCTACAATGAGCAGTTCTTC.

The chain couples TRBV7-3 to TRBJ2-2, with a possible D match to TRBD2 (5 bases). The length of the CDR3 is 14 residues. Germline values: CDR1 SGHTA, CDR2 FQGTGA. With 5 bases removed from V and 4 bases from J, the gap between germline ends came to 11 bases. The CDR3 nucleotides are TGTGCCAGCAGCATCGGGGTCGGCACCGGGGAGCTGTTTTTT. Translated: CASSIGVGTGELFF. Supplemented by reference TRBV7-3 and TRBJ2-2, the full variable domain reads GAGVSQTPSNKVTEKGKYVELRCDPISGHTALYWYRQSLGQGPEFLIYFQGTGAADDSGLPNDRFFAVRPEGSVSTLKIQRTERGDSAVYLCASSIGVGTGELFFGEGSRLTVL.

The genes are TRBV19 and TRBJ2-3; no reliable D call. The V and J ends lost 5 bases and 2 bases respectively, with 11 bases between them. Looked up from germline, CDR1 is LNHDA and CDR2 is SQIVND (reference sequence). The CDR3 sequence is 14 residues long. CDR3 region: CASSLTPTTDTQYF. Written as DNA, the CDR3 is TGTGCCAGTAGTCTGACACCTACCACAGATACGCAGTATTTT.

The J gene is TRBJ2-5, the V gene TRBV27, with TRBD1 matching 9 bases. The closer fit of TRBJ2-7 to the DNA end suggests the J call may be wrong. CDR1 and CDR2 from the germline V gene are MNHEY and SMNVEV (reference sequence). CDR3 length: 14 amino acids. CDR3 region: CASSFTGGLYEQYF. The CDR3 nucleotides read TGTGCCAGCAGTTTTACAGGGGGCCTCTACGAGCAGTACTTC.

The genes are TRBV9 and TRBJ2-4, with 7 bases that match TRBD1. V was clipped by 3 bases and J by 3 bases; unmatched bases: 6. CDR3 length: 15 residues. Germline V gives CDR1 SGDLS, CDR2 YYNGEE. This chain's CDR3 is CASSGGDSFKNIQYF. In DNA form, the CDR3 reads TGTGCCAGCAGCGGAGGGGACAGTTTCAAAAACATTCAGTACTTC.

This chain links TRBV6-5 with TRBJ2-7; D is ambiguous. The CDR3 has 13 amino acids. Germline V gene data show CDR1 as MNHEY and CDR2 as SVGAGI. Deletions cut 6 bases from V and 5 bases from J, with 14 bases between. The CDR3 is CASRRLIGDEQYF. For the CDR3, the DNA is TGTGCCAGCAGGCGGCTTATAGGCGACGAGCAGTACTTC.

This rearrangement joins TRBV18 to TRBJ2-5; 9 bases are a match to TRBD1. Germline V gives CDR1 KGHSH, CDR2 LQKENI. This CDR3 region has 16 residues. Unmatched junction bases numbered 7, after V lost 0 bases and J lost 5 bases. CDR3: CASSPPVGQGSETQYF. The CDR3 DNA reads TGTGCCAGCTCACCACCCGTGGGACAGGGTTCGGAGACCCAGTACTTC.

This clone has just one count. CDR3 sequence reads: CASSRGSGVQQETQYF. The CDR3 bases are TGTGCCAGTAGTCGGGGGAGCGGAGTACAACAAGAGACCCAGTACTTC. This chain connects TRBV19 to TRBJ2-5, with a weak D call TRBD2 (6 bases). Trimming left V 5 bases short and J 2 bases short, with 18 bases between. The CDR3 sequence is 16 residues long. From germline, CDR1 is LNHDA and CDR2 SQIVND (reference sequence).

Comment on this clone: The same CDR3 also results from other DNA sequences found in this sample. As DNA, the CDR3 is TGTGCCAGCAGCTTAGGGGGGCGGGCCGAGCAGTACTTC. Translated, it gives CASSLGGRAEQYF. The J gene is TRBJ2-7, the V gene TRBV11-2, with a possible D match to TRBD1 (6 bases). V shed 1 base and J shed 6 bases, with 10 bases lying between them. The CDR3 contains 13 residues. Germline values: CDR1 SGHAT, CDR2 FQNNGV.

This rearrangement joins TRBV19 to TRBJ2-7, with a tentative D call TRBD2 (5 bases). CDR3 length equals 14 residues. Trimming took 3 bases from V and 3 from J, leaving 12 bases between them. In germline, CDR1 is LNHDA, CDR2 SQIVND (reference sequence). The DNA for the CDR3 is TGTGCCAGTAGTATGTCTGGCGGGCGCTACGAGCAGTACTTC. Its protein is CASSMSGGRYEQYF. The complete variable domain, with remaining parts taken from reference TRBV19 and TRBJ2-7, reads DGGITQSPKYLFRKEGQNVTLSCEQNLNHDAMYWYRQDPGQGLRLIYYSQIVNDFQKGDIAEGYSVSREKKESFPLTVTSAQKNPTAFYLCASSMSGGRYEQYFGPGTRLTVT.

This clone appeared once. J is TRBJ1-4 and V is TRBV6-1, with a tentative D call TRBD1 (6 bases). The CDR3 loop spans 14 amino acids. CDR1 is MNHNS, CDR2 SASEGT, per germline. V gave up 6 bases and J gave up 5 bases, with 13 bases separating them. The CDR3 sequence is CASRETGANEKLFF. CDR3 bases: TGTGCCAGCAGGGAGACAGGAGCGAATGAAAAACTGTTTTTT.

The V and J genes are TRBV7-8 and TRBJ1-1, with a weak D call TRBD1 (5 bases). The ends were cut back, 6 bases at V and 4 bases at J, with 24 bases in the middle. This CDR3 contains 17 residues. Germline V gene lookup returns CDR1 SGHVS and CDR2 FQNEAQ. The CDR3, as DNA: TGTGCCAGCAGAAACCCGCGGGGACCGGGGAAGGGCACTGAAGCTTTCTTT. Its translation: CASRNPRGPGKGTEAFF.

On this clone: The same CDR3 arises from other DNA sequences in this sample as well. The chain links TRBV9 to TRBJ2-3, with TRBD2 matching 7 bases. The germline V gene encodes CDR1 SGDLS and CDR2 YYNGEE. This CDR3 is built from 15 residues. The V and J ends lost 0 bases and 6 bases, in that order; junction bases with no gene match: 7. The CDR3 DNA reads TGTGCCAGCAGCGTAGCGGCGGGAGTTCCGGATACGCAGTATTTT. Translation gives CASSVAAGVPDTQYF.

The chain combines TRBV15 with TRBJ2-7; 8 bases fit TRBD1. The trim removed 3 bases at V and 3 bases at J, leaving 10 bases unmatched. This CDR3 region has 16 residues. In germline, CDR1 is LNHNV, CDR2 YYDKDF (reference sequence). The CDR3 nucleotides are TGTGCCACCAGCAGTTCCGACAGGGGACTCGGCTACGAGCAGTACTTC. Its protein is CATSSSDRGLGYEQYF.

The chain combines TRBV4-3 with TRBJ1-6; D is possibly TRBD1 (5 bases). CDR3 length equals 15 residues. The V and J ends lost 1 base and 6 bases respectively, with 10 bases between them. The germline V gene has CDR1 LGHNA and CDR2 YSLEER. CDR3 loop: CASSQAPGFNSPLHF. The CDR3 DNA is TGCGCCAGCAGCCAAGCCCCAGGGTTTAATTCACCCCTCCACTTT.

The chain joins TRBV6-5 to TRBJ2-1; TRBD2 is a possible D gene (5 bases). The germline CDR1 and CDR2 sequences are MNHEY and SVGAGI. This CDR3 comprises 15 residues. V was cut by 6 bases and J by 0 bases, with 12 bases left in between. Here the CDR3 reads CASRLAMSSYNEQFF. CDR3 nucleotides: TGTGCCAGCAGGTTAGCGATGAGCTCCTACAATGAGCAGTTCTTC.

The chain couples TRBV6-5 to TRBJ2-7; the match to TRBD1 covers 9 bases. V dropped 2 bases and J dropped 5; count of bases not matched to a gene: 7. The CDR3 is made up of 15 amino acids. CDR1 and CDR2 from the germline V gene are MNHEY and SVGAGI. The CDR3 DNA follows: TGTGCCAGCAGTTACATCGGACAGGGGTTACACGAGCAGTACTTC. Its protein is CASSYIGQGLHEQYF.

This clone was counted only a few times. V gene TRBV7-3 combines with J gene TRBJ2-1; no clear D. This CDR3 comprises 15 residues. The V end lost 5 bases, the J end lost 2 bases, and 13 bases lay between the germline ends. CDR1 and CDR2 from the germline V gene are SGHTA and FQGTGA. This CDR3 is CASSPGLGTYNEQFF. CDR3 DNA sequence: TGTGCCAGCAGCCCCGGCCTAGGTACCTACAATGAGCAGTTCTTC.

DNA for the CDR3: TGCAGCGCAACAGAAAACTCTGGAAACACCATATATTTT. It translates to CSATENSGNTIYF. This chain connects TRBV29-1 to TRBJ1-3; D is unresolved. Trimming stripped 7 bases from V and 0 bases from J, with 10 bases between. Germline V gives CDR1 SQVTM, CDR2 ANQGSEA. This CDR3 comprises 13 residues. Using reference TRBV29-1 and TRBJ1-3 for the parts outside the CDR3, the full variable domain is SAVISQKPSRDICQRGTSLTIQCQVDSQVTMMFWYRQQPGQSLTLIATANQGSEATYESGFVIDKFPISRPNLTFSTLTVSNMSPEDSSIYLCSATENSGNTIYFGEGSWLTVV.

The J gene is TRBJ2-7, the V gene TRBV7-3, with 9 bases aligning to TRBD1. Germline V lookup: CDR1 SGHTA, CDR2 FQGTGA. CDR3 length: 14 amino acids. The V and J ends lost 5 bases and 5 bases, in that order; junction bases with no gene match: 7. The CDR3: CASSPGQGQHEQYF. Written as DNA, the CDR3 is TGTGCCAGCAGCCCCGGACAGGGGCAGCACGAGCAGTACTTC.

This sequence joins TRBV5-6 and TRBJ1-1; D gene unclear. V shed 0 bases and J shed 6 bases, with 9 bases lying between them. CDR3 length equals 13 residues. Germline V lookup: CDR1 SGHDT, CDR2 YYEEEE. The CDR3 region is CASSLVAVSEAFF. CDR3 coding DNA: TGTGCCAGCAGCTTGGTAGCAGTATCTGAAGCTTTCTTT.

The V call is TRBV6-1, the J call TRBJ2-7; D is possibly TRBD2 (5 bases). From germline, CDR1 is MNHNS and CDR2 SASEGT. Trimming took off 5 bases at V and 4 bases at J, with 12 bases between the two ends. This CDR3 is 13 amino acids long. The chain's CDR3 is CASSIRGPYEQYF. CDR3 bases: TGTGCCAGCAGTATCAGAGGGCCTTACGAGCAGTACTTC.

This chain links TRBV6-1 with TRBJ2-1, with no clear D. The CDR3 covers 15 residues. Trimming took off 4 bases at V and 4 bases at J, with 14 bases between the two ends. Germline loops: CDR1 MNHNS, CDR2 SASEGT. CDR3 coding DNA: TGTGCCAGCAGTGTGGTGGCGGCTGGGTACAATGAGCAGTTCTTC. Its protein product is CASSVVAAGYNEQFF.